This T cell receptor (beta chain) was observed in a study of cytomegalovirus exposure and HLA in healthy donors. Findings and caveats of the study: A later analysis reported that several of the most significant clusters appeared to be linked to common viral pathogens, among them Epstein-Barr virus. In a later analysis, specific HLA alleles were associated with 15,000 to 20,000 TCR beta sequences at a 0.05 false discovery rate.

PCR employed 60 Vbeta and 13 Jbeta primers. The method was immunoSEQ multiplex PCR; TCRdb's version includes in-frame clones alone and lacks a portion of them. The table includes 60,000 to 85,000 clones, 78% detected once. This clone has more than one count but fewer than ten. Its antigen is still unknown. The CDR3 has 12 residues. CDR1 is MNHEY and CDR2 is SVGAGI in the germline V gene. The junction had 8 bases not matched to a gene; V was cut back by 8 bases and J by 7 bases. Material: PBMCs. The TCR sequence derives from a man aged 35 to 55 in good health and CMV-seronegative. V usage is TRBV6-5 and J usage is TRBJ2-7; 7 bases are shared with TRBD2. The CDR3 loop is CASGGVGVEQYF. DNA of the CDR3: TGTGCCAGCGGGGGGGTAGGAGTTGAGCAGTACTTC.